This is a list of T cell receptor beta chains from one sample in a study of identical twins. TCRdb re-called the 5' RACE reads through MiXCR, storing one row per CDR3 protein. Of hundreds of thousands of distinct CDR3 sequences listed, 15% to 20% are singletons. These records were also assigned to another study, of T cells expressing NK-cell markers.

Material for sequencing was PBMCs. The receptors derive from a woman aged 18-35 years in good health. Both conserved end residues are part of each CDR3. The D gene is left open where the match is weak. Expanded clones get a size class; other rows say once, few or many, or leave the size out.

CDR3aa: CSASMSSYNSPLHF
CDR3nt: TGCAGTGCTAGTATGAGCTCCTATAATTCACCCCTCCACTTT
d_gene: -
j_gene: TRBJ1-6
abundance: -
v_gene: TRBV20-1

CDR3aa: CARVCEFF
CDR3nt: TGTGCCAGGGTATGCGAGTTCTTC
d_gene: -
j_gene: TRBJ2-1
abundance: -
v_gene: TRBV6-9

CDR3aa: CASRPGWGGTGELFF
CDR3nt: TGTGCCAGCAGACCGGGTTGGGGTGGCACCGGGGAGCTGTTTTTT
d_gene: -
j_gene: TRBJ2-2
abundance: -
v_gene: TRBV5-6

CDR3aa: CASGRADTQYF
CDR3nt: TGTGCCAGCGGAAGGGCAGATACGCAGTATTTT
d_gene: -
j_gene: TRBJ2-3
abundance: -
v_gene: TRBV6-5

CDR3aa: CASSSGTPYNEQFF
CDR3nt: TGCGCCAGCAGCTCCGGGACACCATACAATGAGCAGTTCTTC
d_gene: -
j_gene: TRBJ2-1
abundance: -
v_gene: TRBV5-1

CDR3aa: CASSLGTTGNQPQHF
CDR3nt: TGTGCCAGCAGTCTCGGGACGACGGGCAATCAGCCCCAGCATTTT
d_gene: -
j_gene: TRBJ1-5
abundance: many
v_gene: TRBV12-3/TRBV12-4

CDR3aa: CASSSGDRSQETQYF
CDR3nt: TGTGCCAGCAGTTCCGGGGACAGGAGCCAAGAGACCCAGTACTTC
d_gene: TRBD1
j_gene: TRBJ2-5
abundance: few
v_gene: TRBV12-3/TRBV12-4

CDR3aa: CASSLQVGAGELFF
CDR3nt: TGTGCCAGCAGCTTACAGGTTGGGGCCGGGGAGCTGTTTTTT
d_gene: -
j_gene: TRBJ2-2
abundance: few
v_gene: TRBV11-2

CDR3aa: CASNGDAEGYTF
CDR3nt: TGTGCCAGCAATGGGGACGCGGAGGGCTACACCTTC
d_gene: -
j_gene: TRBJ1-2
abundance: -
v_gene: TRBV6-5

CDR3aa: CASGIDRDTQYF
CDR3nt: TGTGCCAGCGGCATCGACCGAGATACGCAGTATTTT
d_gene: -
j_gene: TRBJ2-3
abundance: -
v_gene: TRBV5-6

CDR3aa: CASSGWGAGVYNEQFF
CDR3nt: TGTGCCAGCAGTGGGTGGGGAGCGGGAGTCTACAATGAGCAGTTCTTC
d_gene: TRBD2
j_gene: TRBJ2-1
abundance: few
v_gene: TRBV6-1

CDR3aa: CASYDRNKNIQYF
CDR3nt: TGTGCCAGTTACGACAGAAATAAAAACATTCAGTACTTC
d_gene: -
j_gene: TRBJ2-4
abundance: -
v_gene: TRBV6-1

CDR3aa: CASSQGYLTGGPADTQYF
CDR3nt: TGTGCCAGCAGCCAGGGGTATCTGACGGGAGGGCCGGCAGATACGCAGTATTTT
d_gene: TRBD2
j_gene: TRBJ2-3
abundance: -
v_gene: TRBV4-2

CDR3aa: CSAIQGAGDYGYTF
CDR3nt: TGCAGTGCTATCCAGGGGGCTGGAGACTATGGCTACACCTTC
d_gene: TRBD1
j_gene: TRBJ1-2
abundance: few
v_gene: TRBV20-1

CDR3aa: CSARGITGINYGYTF
CDR3nt: TGCAGTGCTAGAGGAATAACAGGCATCAACTATGGCTACACCTTC
d_gene: -
j_gene: TRBJ1-2
abundance: -
v_gene: TRBV20-1

CDR3aa: CASRDLAGGSTYEQYF
CDR3nt: TGTGCCAGCAGGGACCTAGCGGGGGGGTCAACGTACGAGCAGTACTTC
d_gene: TRBD2
j_gene: TRBJ2-7
abundance: -
v_gene: TRBV7-9

CDR3aa: CSAATQRQGTYNEQFF
CDR3nt: TGCAGTGCTGCTACACAACGACAGGGGACCTACAATGAGCAGTTCTTC
d_gene: TRBD1
j_gene: TRBJ2-1
abundance: few
v_gene: TRBV20-1

CDR3aa: CASLTDNEQFF
CDR3nt: TGTGCCAGCCTAACTGACAATGAGCAGTTCTTC
d_gene: -
j_gene: TRBJ2-1
abundance: -
v_gene: TRBV11-2

CDR3aa: CATSRARGQASYEQYF
CDR3nt: TGTGCCACCAGCAGAGCGAGAGGGCAGGCTAGCTACGAGCAGTACTTC
d_gene: -
j_gene: TRBJ2-7
abundance: once
v_gene: TRBV15

CDR3aa: CASSQTSSGFSEQYF
CDR3nt: TGTGCCAGCAGCCAAACGTCTTCCGGTTTTAGCGAGCAGTACTTC
d_gene: -
j_gene: TRBJ2-7
abundance: few
v_gene: TRBV3-1